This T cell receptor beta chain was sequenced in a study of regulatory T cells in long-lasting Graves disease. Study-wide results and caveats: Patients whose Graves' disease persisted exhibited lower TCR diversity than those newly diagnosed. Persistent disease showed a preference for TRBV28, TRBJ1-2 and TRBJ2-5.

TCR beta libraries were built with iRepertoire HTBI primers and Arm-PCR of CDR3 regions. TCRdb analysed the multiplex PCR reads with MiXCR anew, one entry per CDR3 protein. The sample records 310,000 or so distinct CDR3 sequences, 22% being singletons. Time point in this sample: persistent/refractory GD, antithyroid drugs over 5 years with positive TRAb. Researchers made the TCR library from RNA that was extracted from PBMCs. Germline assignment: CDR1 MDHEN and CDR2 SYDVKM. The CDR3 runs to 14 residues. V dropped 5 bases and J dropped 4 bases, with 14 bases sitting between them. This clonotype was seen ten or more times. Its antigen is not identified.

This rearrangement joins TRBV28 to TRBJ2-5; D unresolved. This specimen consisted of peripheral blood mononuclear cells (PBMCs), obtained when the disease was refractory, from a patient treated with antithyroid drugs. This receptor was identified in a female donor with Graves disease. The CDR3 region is CASSPPGRIETQYF. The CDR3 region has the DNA TGTGCCAGCAGTCCCCCGGGCAGAATAGAGACCCAGTACTTC.